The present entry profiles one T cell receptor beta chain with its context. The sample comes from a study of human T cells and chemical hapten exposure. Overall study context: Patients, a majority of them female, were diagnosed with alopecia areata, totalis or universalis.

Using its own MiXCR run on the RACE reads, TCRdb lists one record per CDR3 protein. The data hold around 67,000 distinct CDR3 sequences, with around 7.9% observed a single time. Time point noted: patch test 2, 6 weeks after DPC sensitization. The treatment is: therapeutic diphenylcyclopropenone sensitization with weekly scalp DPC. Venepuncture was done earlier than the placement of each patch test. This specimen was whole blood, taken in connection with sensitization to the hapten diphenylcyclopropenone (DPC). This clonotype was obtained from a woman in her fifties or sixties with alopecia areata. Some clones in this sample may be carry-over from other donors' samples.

The CDR3 DNA follows: TGTGCCACGGGGTGGTCCACAGATACGCAGTATTTT. Residues: CATGWSTDTQYF. The V and J genes are TRBV6-6 and TRBJ2-3; D possibly corresponds to TRBD2 (5 bases). V was cut by 10 bases and J by 2 bases, with 10 bases left in between. The V gene's germline CDR1 is MNHNY and CDR2 SVGAGI (reference sequence). The CDR3 runs to 12 residues.